The 6 T cell receptor beta chains presented below share a single source sample, sequenced in a study of cytomegalovirus exposure and HLA in healthy donors. The PCR contained 60 Vbeta and 13 Jbeta primers. Produced via immunoSEQ multiplex PCR; TCRdb's table is partial and in-frame only. The sample includes roughly 99,000 clones, approximately 79% of them seen just once. Sequences were obtained from PBMCs. The source of these receptors is a male donor in good health and CMV-seronegative.

The chain links TRBV7-6 to TRBJ1-2; 7 nucleotides align to TRBD1. From germline, CDR1 is SGHVS and CDR2 FNYEAQ. J gave up 2 bases and V 1 base, and 1 base lay outside the gene matches. This CDR3 has 14 amino acids. This CDR3 reads CASSLDRGNYGYTF. The CDR3 nucleotides are TGTGCCAGCAGCTTAGACAGGGGAAACTATGGCTACACCTTC.

Notes on this clone: Different DNA sequences within this sample yield the same CDR3. This sequence joins TRBV29-1 and TRBJ2-2, with 7 bases aligning to TRBD1. Losses at the gene ends were 4 bases for V and 5 bases for J; bases not matched to a gene: 1. This CDR3 has 12 residues. Germline-derived CDR1 and CDR2 are SQVTM and ANQGSEA. The CDR3 here is CSVGQGTGELFF. The CDR3 nucleotides read TGCAGCGTTGGACAGGGAACCGGGGAGCTGTTTTTT.

This chain uses TRBV30 with TRBJ1-3; tentatively, D is TRBD1 (5 bases). Trimming took off 1 base at V and 4 bases at J, with 11 bases between the two ends. CDR1 GTSNPN and CDR2 SVGIG come from the germline V gene (reference sequence). The CDR3 runs 14 residues. The CDR3 loop reads CAWSAGSRGNTIYF. The CDR3 coding sequence is TGTGCCTGGAGTGCAGGGTCGCGGGGAAACACCATATATTTT.

This chain connects TRBV28 to TRBJ1-3; D not resolved. Germline CDR1 MDHEN, CDR2 SYDVKM. The ends were cut back, 1 base at V and 0 bases at J, with 7 bases in the middle. The CDR3 runs 15 residues. The DNA of the CDR3 is TGTGCCAGCAGTTTATCGGGAAGCTCTGGAAACACCATATATTTT. Protein product: CASSLSGSSGNTIYF.

The chain joins TRBV27 to TRBJ1-4; the match to TRBD1 covers 11 bases. The CDR3 is 17 residues long. Germline V lookup: CDR1 MNHEY, CDR2 SMNVEV (reference sequence). V was clipped by 6 bases and J by 4 bases; unmatched bases: 10. CDR3 nucleotides: TGTGCCAGCAGCCCCGGACAGGGGGCGCATAGTAATGAAAAACTGTTTTTT. The encoded protein is CASSPGQGAHSNEKLFF.

This sequence joins TRBV6-6 and TRBJ2-6; TRBD1 is a possible D gene (6 bases). Per germline, CDR1 MNHNY and CDR2 SVGAGI (reference sequence). The CDR3 is 16 amino acids. V lost 5 bases and J lost 1, with 12 bases in between. The CDR3 DNA sequence: TGTGCCAGCAGTGCGAACAGGGTTTCTGGGGCCAACGTCCTGACTTTC. Translation: CASSANRVSGANVLTF.